Below, 27 T cell receptor beta chains from the same sample are listed, as sequenced in a study of cytomegalovirus exposure and HLA in healthy donors. PCR was performed using 60 Vbeta and 13 Jbeta primers. Only in-frame clones appear in the TCRdb table, and some are missing; sequencing was by immunoSEQ multiplex PCR. The data show fewer than 200,000 clones, 80% seen once. Sequenced material: PBMCs. The receptors here all came from a woman between 45 and 65 years old in good health and CMV-seropositive.

The rearrangement links TRBV29-1 to TRBJ2-1; D ambiguous. V lost 8 bases, J lost 0 bases, and 11 bases lay in between. CDR1 SQVTM and CDR2 ANQGSEA come from the germline V gene. The CDR3 is 13 amino acids. DNA for the CDR3: TGCAGCTCCTACAGTAGCTCCTACAATGAGCAGTTCTTC. Encoded protein: CSSYSSSYNEQFF.

This clone was observed a handful of times. Other DNA sequences in the same sample also yield this CDR3. The gene calls are TRBV15 and TRBJ2-7; 7 bases fit TRBD1. The CDR3 covers 15 residues. The junction had 3 bases not matched to a gene; V was cut back by 0 bases and J by 1 base. Per the germline V gene, CDR1 is LNHNV and CDR2 is YYDKDF (reference sequence). CDR3 in DNA: TGTGCCACCAGCAGAGATGAGGGGGCTTCCTACGAGCAGTACTTC. This codes for CATSRDEGASYEQYF.

This clone was counted a single time. DNA for the CDR3: TGTGCCAGTACCCTCCGCGAACAGGGCGGCTACGAGCAGTACTTC. Amino acid sequence: CASTLREQGGYEQYF. The chain recombines TRBV19 with TRBJ2-7, with a tentative D call TRBD1 (6 bases). V gave up 7 bases and J gave up 3 bases, with 19 bases separating them. Germline CDR1 LNHDA, CDR2 SQIVND (reference sequence). This CDR3 region has 15 residues.

The chain uses TRBV29-1 and TRBJ2-3, with 8 bases matching TRBD1. The trim removed 4 bases at V and 3 bases at J, leaving 9 bases unmatched. The CDR3 is 15 residues long. Looked up from germline, CDR1 is SQVTM and CDR2 is ANQGSEA. The DNA of the CDR3 is TGCAGCGTTGCACAGGGGGAGGAATGGACAGATACGCAGTATTTT. It is translated as CSVAQGEEWTDTQYF.

CDR3 in DNA: TGTGCCAGCAACATAGGGGGCGTGGCCACTGAAGCTTTCTTT. Translation gives CASNIGGVATEAFF. This rearrangement joins TRBV6-6 to TRBJ1-1, with 7 bases that match TRBD1. V gave up 7 bases and J gave up 4 bases; unmatched junction bases: 9. The CDR3 is 14 residues long. Germline CDR1 is MNHNY and CDR2 is SVGAGI (reference sequence).

Remarks on this clone: One end of the junction fails to match germline, which may point to a read error. Different DNA sequences within this sample yield the same CDR3. The V call is TRBV6-5, the J call TRBJ2-7, with 8 bases that match TRBD2. This CDR3 has 16 residues. Germline V gives CDR1 MNHEY, CDR2 SVGAGI. The CDR3 is CASSLLAGGSSYEQYF. In DNA, the CDR3 is TGTGCTAGCAGTTTGCTAGCGGGCGGGAGCTCCTACGAGCAGTACTTC.

The chain combines TRBV14 with TRBJ2-1; 11 bases are a match to TRBD2. Germline CDR1 SGHDN, CDR2 FVKESK. This CDR3 region has 16 residues. Germline trimming cut 2 bases from V and 2 bases from J; bases unmatched to any gene: 2. The CDR3 DNA reads as TGTGCCAGCAGCCAACCGGGACTAGCGGCCTACAATGAGCAGTTCTTC. Its protein product is CASSQPGLAAYNEQFF. Filled out from reference TRBV14 and TRBJ2-1, the complete variable domain reads EAGVTQFPSHSVIEKGQTVTLRCDPISGHDNLYWYRRVMGKEIKFLLHFVKESKQDESGMPNNRFLAERTGGTYSTLKVQPAELEDSGVYFCASSQPGLAAYNEQFFGPGTRLTVL.

The chain employs TRBV4-3 and TRBJ2-7; 9 positions agree with TRBD1. Germline CDR1 LGHNA, CDR2 YSLEER. V lost 1 base, J lost 1 base, and 5 bases stayed unmatched. This CDR3 has 16 amino acids. Here the CDR3 DNA reads TGCGCCAGCAGCCAAGGGAACAGGGGGCGTTCCTACGAGCAGTACTTC. This translates into CASSQGNRGRSYEQYF.

V gene TRBV6-5 combines with J gene TRBJ2-7, with TRBD1 matching 7 bases. V lost 5 bases and J lost 5; bases outside the gene matches: 9. Germline V lookup: CDR1 MNHEY, CDR2 SVGAGI. CDR3 length: 14 residues. CDR3 sequence: CASSPLTGFHEQYF. In nucleotides, the CDR3 is TGTGCCAGCAGTCCTTTGACAGGGTTTCACGAGCAGTACTTC.

The chain combines TRBV9 with TRBJ2-3; 7 nucleotides align to TRBD2. The V gene end was trimmed by 3 bases and the J gene end by 2 bases; junction bases not matched to a gene: 15. The CDR3 is 18 amino acids. In germline, CDR1 is SGDLS, CDR2 YYNGEE. The CDR3 nucleotides are TGTGCCAGCAGCGCACCCGTTACCCCTAGCGGAATCACAGATACGCAGTATTTT. It codes for CASSAPVTPSGITDTQYF.

V usage is TRBV7-2 and J usage is TRBJ2-1; 9 bases are a match to TRBD2. The CDR3 spans 16 residues. Looked up from germline, CDR1 is SGHTA and CDR2 is FQGNSA. Trimming cost V 4 bases and J 2 bases; bases outside gene matches: 6. The CDR3 here is CASSSPGTSPYNEQFF. CDR3 coding DNA: TGTGCCAGCAGCTCCCCTGGGACTAGCCCCTACAATGAGCAGTTCTTC. Together with reference TRBV7-2 and TRBJ2-1, the CDR3 gives the full variable domain: GAGVSQSPSNKVTEKGKDVELRCDPISGHTALYWYRQSLGQGLEFLIYFQGNSAPDKSGLPSDRFSAERTGGSVSTLTIQRTQQEDSAVYLCASSSPGTSPYNEQFFGPGTRLTVL.

The gene calls are TRBV7-2 and TRBJ1-3; tentatively, D is TRBD1 (6 bases). The CDR3 consists of 14 residues. With 6 bases removed from V and 3 bases from J, the gap between germline ends came to 12 bases. The germline CDR1 and CDR2 sequences are SGHTA and FQGNSA. CDR3 in amino acids: CASSDSDSGNTIYF. CDR3 DNA: TGTGCCAGCAGTGATTCGGACAGTGGAAACACCATATATTTT.

This clone was observed once. V gene TRBV19 combines with J gene TRBJ1-3; tentative D call: TRBD1 (5 bases). The CDR3 loop spans 14 amino acids. Germline V lookup: CDR1 LNHDA, CDR2 SQIVND (reference sequence). The germline V and J ends were trimmed by 5 bases and 3 bases, with 11 bases remaining between them. The CDR3 nucleotides are TGTGCCAGTAGTCCACAGGTCCGTGGAAACACCATATATTTT. This codes for CASSPQVRGNTIYF. The full variable domain, with the rest looked up from reference TRBV19 and TRBJ1-3, is DGGITQSPKYLFRKEGQNVTLSCEQNLNHDAMYWYRQDPGQGLRLIYYSQIVNDFQKGDIAEGYSVSREKKESFPLTVTSAQKNPTAFYLCASSPQVRGNTIYFGEGSWLTVV.

This chain uses TRBV10-1 with TRBJ2-5; 12 bases map to TRBD1. Per the germline V gene, CDR1 is WNHNN and CDR2 is SYGVQD (reference sequence). There are 17 residues in the CDR3. Trimming took 6 bases from V and 5 from J; bases not matched to a gene: 13. Written as DNA, the CDR3 is TGCGCCAGCAGAGGGACTCCGGGACAGGGGGCGGCGGAGACCCAGTACTTC. Translating it yields CASRGTPGQGAAETQYF.

About this clone: The junction does not match germline at one end; this may be a read error. The chain combines TRBV6-5 with TRBJ1-2, with 7 nucleotides matching TRBD1. The CDR3 length is 12 residues. Germline V lookup: CDR1 MNHEY, CDR2 SVGAGI. The CDR3 is CTSSYSGGGYTF. CDR3 DNA: TGTACCAGCAGTTACTCAGGGGGTGGCTACACCTTC.

This chain connects TRBV18 to TRBJ2-7; 7 positions agree with TRBD1. J was trimmed by 5 bases and V by 3 bases; bases with no gene match: 13. CDR1 is KGHSH and CDR2 is LQKENI in the germline V gene. The CDR3 runs 16 residues. The CDR3 region has the DNA TGTGCCAGCTCACCTAAGCTGGGACAGTCGGGGCACGAGCAGTACTTC. This sequence encodes CASSPKLGQSGHEQYF. Combining the CDR3 with reference TRBV18 and TRBJ2-7 gives the whole variable domain NAGVMQNPRHLVRRRGQEARLRCSPMKGHSHVYWYRQLPEEGLKFMVYLQKENIIDESGMPKERFSAEFPKEGPSILRIQQVVRGDSAAYFCASSPKLGQSGHEQYFGPGTRLTVT.

The CDR3 loop reads CASSTGGGDQETQYF. Written as DNA, the CDR3 is TGTGCCAGCAGTACCGGAGGCGGGGACCAAGAGACCCAGTACTTC. This rearrangement joins TRBV21-1 to TRBJ2-5; the table calls TRBD2, which could not be checked here. TRBV21-1 has pseudogene status. The length of the CDR3 is 15 residues.

This clone was detected only once. The rearrangement links TRBV30 to TRBJ1-2; the match to TRBD1 covers 11 bases. Germline trimming cut 8 bases from V and 7 bases from J; bases unmatched to any gene: 12. The CDR3 spans 14 residues. The germline V gene encodes CDR1 GTSNPN and CDR2 SVGIG (reference sequence). CDR3: CARYLGQGAPGYTF. The CDR3 DNA reads TGTGCCCGCTATCTTGGACAGGGGGCTCCTGGCTACACCTTC.

The sample holds one count of this clone. This chain joins TRBV6-4 and TRBJ2-3; 9 bases fit TRBD2. CDR1 is MRHNA, CDR2 SNTAGT, per germline. J lost 7 bases, V lost 4 bases, and 6 bases had no gene match. This CDR3 contains 14 residues. The DNA of the CDR3 is TGTGCCAGCAGTGCCGGGACTAGCCCTCATACGCAGTATTTT. Residues: CASSAGTSPHTQYF.

The chain recombines TRBV10-1 with TRBJ2-7; 9 nucleotides agree with TRBD1. J gave up 3 bases and V 6 bases, and 3 bases lay outside the gene matches. The CDR3 consists of 13 residues. Per germline, CDR1 WNHNN and CDR2 SYGVQD (reference sequence). The DNA of the CDR3 is TGCGCCAGCAGCGGACAGGGGAGCTACGAGCAGTACTTC. Its translation: CASSGQGSYEQYF.

This rearrangement joins TRBV10-3 to TRBJ2-7; the match to TRBD1 covers 7 bases. Germline CDR1 and CDR2: ENHRY and SYGVKD. The V segment lost 5 bases and the J segment 0 bases; nucleotides outside the gene matches: 1. CDR3 length: 13 residues. The CDR3 DNA reads TGTGCCATCAGTCGACAGGGCTCCTACGAGCAGTACTTC. This sequence encodes CAISRQGSYEQYF.

The chain recombines TRBV5-6 with TRBJ2-3; 8 bases fit TRBD1. J gave up 6 bases and V 4 bases, and 10 bases lay outside the gene matches. Germline loops: CDR1 SGHDT, CDR2 YYEEEE. This CDR3 contains 15 residues. This CDR3 reads CASSPVGQGADTQYF. CDR3 DNA: TGTGCCAGCAGCCCGGTGGGGCAGGGGGCGGATACGCAGTATTTT. Together with reference TRBV5-6 and TRBJ2-3, the CDR3 gives the full variable domain: DAGVTQSPTHLIKTRGQQVTLRCSPKSGHDTVSWYQQALGQGPQFIFQYYEEEERQRGNFPDRFSGHQFPNYSSELNVNALLLGDSALYLCASSPVGQGADTQYFGPGTRLTVL.

The V call is TRBV7-3, the J call TRBJ1-1, with a tentative D call TRBD1 (6 bases). The CDR3 is 18 residues long. CDR1 is SGHTA and CDR2 is FQGTGA in the germline V gene. The V end lost 5 bases, the J end lost 3 bases, and 25 bases lay between the germline ends. CDR3: CASSLNTGSGTMHTEAFF. The CDR3 DNA reads TGTGCCAGCAGCCTAAATACCGGTTCCGGGACAATGCACACTGAAGCTTTCTTT.

V and J are TRBV18 and TRBJ2-1; the D gene is possibly TRBD2 (5 bases). Per the germline V gene, CDR1 is KGHSH and CDR2 is LQKENI. The CDR3 contains 13 residues. V gave up 3 bases and J gave up 7 bases, with 10 bases separating them. The CDR3 DNA is TGTGCCAGCTCACCCACGGAGGCGAATGAGCAGTTCTTC. Translating gives CASSPTEANEQFF.

The count of this clone is one. The chain uses TRBV21-1 and TRBJ2-7; the D call of TRBD2 is as the table states it, not checked on the DNA. TRBV21-1 is a pseudogene. The CDR3 is made up of 13 amino acids. CDR3 DNA sequence: TGTGCCAGCAGCAAGCGGGAGGGACACGAGCAGTACTTC. It specifies CASSKREGHEQYF.

The rearrangement uses TRBV5-1 and TRBJ2-3; 13 bases are a match to TRBD2. Trimming took 5 bases from V and 4 from J; bases not matched to a gene: 13. Germline loops: CDR1 SGHRS, CDR2 YFSETQ. The CDR3 consists of 18 residues. The chain's CDR3 is CASRLTSGRANGADTQYF. CDR3 DNA: TGCGCCAGCAGACTAACTAGCGGGAGGGCCAATGGGGCAGATACGCAGTATTTT.

This clone was seen a few times. The sample carries other DNA sequences with the same CDR3. The rearrangement uses TRBV27 and TRBJ2-2; no clear D gene. The CDR3 totals 13 residues. In germline, CDR1 is MNHEY, CDR2 SMNVEV (reference sequence). V lost 7 bases and J 2 bases, leaving 8 bases between the germline ends. CDR3 DNA: TGTGCCAGCACGACGACAAACACCGGGGAGCTGTTTTTT. Its protein product is CASTTTNTGELFF.